This entry lists 32 T cell receptor beta chains sequenced from one sample in a study of cytomegalovirus exposure and HLA in healthy donors. 60 Vbeta and 13 Jbeta primers were used in PCR. The table came from immunoSEQ multiplex PCR; TCRdb's copy has only in-frame clones and leaves some out. The data show some 120,000 clones, with approximately 81% seen just once and around 4.4% held by the top ten. The sample was PBMCs. The source of these receptors is a man aged 25-45 years in good health and CMV-seropositive.

This clone was picked up one time. The genes are TRBV28 and TRBJ2-7; no clear D gene. From germline, CDR1 is MDHEN and CDR2 SYDVKM. Trimming took 7 bases from V and 6 from J, leaving 19 bases between them. The CDR3 totals 14 residues. The CDR3 loop reads CASTKLRLDGEQYF. CDR3 sequence (DNA): TGTGCCAGCACCAAATTGCGGCTAGATGGCGAGCAGTACTTC.

V gene TRBV5-1 combines with J gene TRBJ2-2; TRBD1 agrees at 7 bases. The CDR3 has 16 amino acids. CDR1 and CDR2 from the germline V gene are SGHRS and YFSETQ. The junction had 7 bases not matched to a gene; V was cut back by 4 bases and J by 1 base. CDR3 protein: CASSPGTVVNTGELFF. For the CDR3, the DNA is TGCGCCAGCAGCCCGGGGACAGTCGTGAACACCGGGGAGCTGTTTTTT.

This rearrangement joins TRBV7-9 to TRBJ2-1; 7 nucleotides align to TRBD2. In germline, CDR1 is SEHNR, CDR2 FQNEAQ (reference sequence). With V trimmed by 5 bases and J by 3 bases, 10 bases remained unmatched. The CDR3 is made up of 16 amino acids. The CDR3 region is CASSLSGALDYNEQFF. CDR3 sequence (DNA): TGTGCCAGCAGCCTAAGCGGGGCCTTGGACTACAATGAGCAGTTCTTC. Variable domain in full (rest from reference TRBV7-9 and TRBJ2-1): DTGVSQNPRHKITKRGQNVTFRCDPISEHNRLYWYRQTLGQGPEFLTYFQNEAQLEKSRLLSDRFSAERPKGSFSTLEIQRTEQGDSAMYLCASSLSGALDYNEQFFGPGTRLTVL.

The chain couples TRBV4-3 to TRBJ1-1, with 8 bases lining up with TRBD1. Trimming cost V 2 bases and J 0 bases; bases outside gene matches: 8. The CDR3 contains 17 residues. The germline gives CDR1 LGHNA, CDR2 YSLEER. CDR3 DNA: TGCGCCAGCAGCCAATTTATGACAGGGGACATGAACACTGAAGCTTTCTTT. Translation: CASSQFMTGDMNTEAFF.

The gene calls are TRBV19 and TRBJ2-5, with 9 bases fitting TRBD1. This CDR3 contains 15 residues. The trim removed 5 bases at V and 2 bases at J, leaving 6 bases unmatched. Germline CDR1 and CDR2: LNHDA and SQIVND (reference sequence). CDR3 sequence: CASSPGTGHQETQYF. The CDR3 nucleotides are TGTGCCAGTAGTCCGGGGACAGGGCATCAAGAGACCCAGTACTTC. Combining the CDR3 with reference TRBV19 and TRBJ2-5 gives the whole variable domain DGGITQSPKYLFRKEGQNVTLSCEQNLNHDAMYWYRQDPGQGLRLIYYSQIVNDFQKGDIAEGYSVSREKKESFPLTVTSAQKNPTAFYLCASSPGTGHQETQYFGPGTRLLVL.

This chain uses TRBV10-3 with TRBJ2-3; TRBD1 matches at 8 bases. This CDR3 has 15 amino acids. CDR1 and CDR2 (germline): ENHRY, SYGVKD. V lost 3 bases to trimming and J lost 1 base; unmatched junction nucleotides: 3. The CDR3 protein is CAISEQGVGTDTQYF. Here the CDR3 DNA reads TGTGCCATCAGTGAACAGGGGGTTGGCACAGATACGCAGTATTTT.

The chain links TRBV6-1 to TRBJ2-3; D is undetermined. CDR3 length equals 14 residues. V was cut by 2 bases and J by 6 bases, with 12 bases left in between. In germline, CDR1 is MNHNS, CDR2 SASEGT. The CDR3 sequence: CASSEQTWPDTQYF. The CDR3 nucleotides read TGTGCCAGCAGTGAACAGACATGGCCGGATACGCAGTATTTT.

The rearrangement joins TRBV9 to TRBJ1-2; 7 bases align to TRBD1. V shed 3 bases, J shed 6 bases, and the junction held 11 bases outside the gene matches. Germline-derived CDR1 and CDR2 are SGDLS and YYNGEE. The CDR3 is 15 residues long. The CDR3 nucleotides read TGTGCCAGCAGCGCAAGACAGGGATCTAGGGATGGCTACACCTTC. Protein product: CASSARQGSRDGYTF.

V gene TRBV7-2 combines with J gene TRBJ2-7, with TRBD2 as a possible D gene (5 bases). This CDR3 is 13 amino acids long. Between the trimmed V and J ends, which lost 5 bases and 2 bases, there was a span of 10 bases. From germline, CDR1 is SGHTA and CDR2 FQGNSA. The chain's CDR3 is CASSVRDTYEQYF. The CDR3 DNA reads as TGTGCCAGCAGCGTCCGGGATACCTACGAGCAGTACTTC.

This clone has only a few counts. The junction does not match germline at one end; this may be a read error. The J gene is TRBJ2-5, the V gene TRBV9; 11 nucleotides line up with TRBD2. Germline V gives CDR1 SGDLS, CDR2 YYNGEE. The CDR3 extends over 18 amino acids. Here the CDR3 reads CARSSPGTSGSLQGTQNF. The CDR3 DNA follows: TGTGCCCGCAGCTCCCCCGGTACTAGCGGGAGCTTGCAAGGGACCCAGAACTTC.

This chain joins TRBV5-1 and TRBJ2-5, with 8 nucleotides matching TRBD2. CDR1 SGHRS and CDR2 YFSETQ come from the germline V gene. Trimming cost V 0 bases and J 4 bases; bases outside gene matches: 8. This CDR3 comprises 16 residues. The CDR3 reads CASSLGGLVSSETQYF. CDR3 DNA sequence: TGCGCCAGCAGCTTGGGGGGACTAGTTTCGTCAGAGACCCAGTACTTC.

The rearrangement links TRBV27 to TRBJ2-1; 8 bases line up with TRBD1. With 6 bases clipped from V and 3 bases from J, the junction kept 10 bases outside the gene matches. The CDR3 loop spans 16 amino acids. Germline CDR1 reads MNHEY; CDR2 reads SMNVEV (reference sequence). CDR3 nucleotide sequence: TGTGCCAGCAGCTGGACAGGGCAGGTGGGCTACAATGAGCAGTTCTTC. The encoded protein is CASSWTGQVGYNEQFF.

V gene TRBV27 combines with J gene TRBJ2-1; 10 nucleotides align to TRBD2. Germline V CDR1 and CDR2: MNHEY, SMNVEV (reference sequence). The CDR3 runs to 17 residues. Germline trimming cut 2 bases from V and 4 bases from J; bases unmatched to any gene: 8. The CDR3 DNA reads as TGTGCCAGCAGTTTAGGGCCGGGACTAGCGTCTTACAATGAGCAGTTCTTC. It specifies CASSLGPGLASYNEQFF.

This chain joins TRBV11-1 and TRBJ2-3, with 7 bases aligning to TRBD1. The CDR3 is 14 residues long. CDR1 is SGHAT and CDR2 is FQDESV in the germline V gene (reference sequence). Trimming at V came to 3 bases and at J to 4 bases, leaving 4 bases not matched to a gene. The chain's CDR3 is CASSFPGGPDTQYF. For the CDR3, the DNA is TGTGCCAGCAGCTTCCCAGGGGGTCCAGATACGCAGTATTTT.

On this clone itself: Given the absence of the conserved phenylalanine or tryptophan at the CDR3 end, a read error is likely. The J gene is TRBJ1-2, the V gene TRBV9; 9 bases map to TRBD1. The CDR3 runs to 18 residues. V was pared by 4 bases and J by 2 bases, with 15 bases of the junction left unmatched. CDR1 is SGDLS, CDR2 YYNGEE, per germline. Here the CDR3 DNA reads TGTGCCAGCAGCTCCCCCAGGACAGGGGCGCGGGCCAACTATGGCTACACCTCC. This translates into CASSSPRTGARANYGYTS.

The V gene is TRBV5-1, the J gene TRBJ2-5; 8 bases match TRBD2. The junction had 11 bases not matched to a gene; V was cut back by 4 bases and J by 9 bases. This CDR3 contains 14 residues. Germline V gene data show CDR1 as SGHRS and CDR2 as YFSETQ. The CDR3 reads CASSPPGLEMAQYF. The CDR3 coding sequence is TGCGCCAGCAGCCCCCCGGGACTAGAAATGGCCCAGTACTTC.

In its sample, this clone was seen a few times. The V gene is TRBV9, the J gene TRBJ1-3; D uncertain. Trimming left V 5 bases short and J 0 bases short, with 9 bases between. CDR1 is SGDLS, CDR2 YYNGEE, per germline. CDR3 length: 14 amino acids. The CDR3 protein is CASSIGGSGNTIYF. In nucleotides, the CDR3 is TGTGCCAGCAGTATAGGAGGCTCTGGAAACACCATATATTTT.

The chain links TRBV5-1 to TRBJ2-7; 7 bases are shared with TRBD2. From germline, CDR1 is SGHRS and CDR2 YFSETQ. This CDR3 comprises 14 residues. The junction had 5 bases not matched to a gene; V was cut back by 1 base and J by 4 bases. The CDR3 bases are TGCGCCAGCAGCTTGCAGGGTAGCGGGTACGAGCAGTACTTC. It codes for CASSLQGSGYEQYF.

J is TRBJ2-1 and V is TRBV5-1, with D unresolved. Per the germline V gene, CDR1 is SGHRS and CDR2 is YFSETQ. Trimming left V 0 bases short and J 4 bases short, with 17 bases between. This CDR3 contains 17 residues. The CDR3 DNA is TGCGCCAGCAGCTTGGCCAGGTCCCGGATCGATTACAATGAGCAGTTCTTC. This gives the protein CASSLARSRIDYNEQFF.

With respect to this clone: A read error may account for a junction end that differs from germline. V is TRBV2 and J is TRBJ2-4; 8 bases match TRBD2. CDR3 length: 14 amino acids. The germline V gene encodes CDR1 SNHLY and CDR2 FYNNEI. The CDR3: CASGENTSGNSQYF. CDR3 DNA: TGTGCCAGCGGGGAAAACACTAGCGGAAACAGTCAGTACTTC.

This clone was found a few times. V is TRBV7-9 and J is TRBJ1-1; 8 nucleotides align to TRBD1. J lost 6 bases, V lost 4 bases, and 13 bases had no gene match. CDR1 and CDR2 (germline): SEHNR, FQNEAQ (reference sequence). This CDR3 spans 16 amino acids. The CDR3 DNA sequence: TGTGCCAGCAGCTCCTTCCTCCGACAGGGGAGCGCTGAAGCTTTCTTT. This codes for CASSSFLRQGSAEAFF.

This clone appeared a few times. The V call is TRBV6-4, the J call TRBJ2-3; TRBD2 agrees at 13 bases. This CDR3 region has 17 residues. Germline assignment: CDR1 MRHNA and CDR2 SNTAGT. V was clipped by 0 bases and J by 4 bases; unmatched bases: 4. This chain's CDR3 is CASSDSSTSGGADTQYF. The CDR3, as DNA: TGTGCCAGCAGTGACTCCTCCACTAGCGGGGGGGCAGATACGCAGTATTTT.

The rearrangement links TRBV5-4 to TRBJ1-6; D not resolved. CDR3 length: 12 residues. Germline V gives CDR1 SGHNT, CDR2 YYREEE (reference sequence). The V and J ends lost 3 bases and 8 bases respectively, with 6 bases between them. The CDR3 DNA sequence: TGTGCCAGCAGCTCCGGGGATTCACCCCTCCACTTT. Its translation is CASSSGDSPLHF.

The chain couples TRBV5-1 to TRBJ1-5, with D possibly matching TRBD1 (6 bases). Per germline, CDR1 SGHRS and CDR2 YFSETQ. V was clipped by 5 bases and J by 5 bases, with 11 bases between them. The CDR3 runs 13 residues. CDR3 amino acids: CASRRTVDQPQHF. In DNA, the CDR3 is TGCGCCAGCAGGCGGACAGTAGATCAGCCCCAGCATTTT. Supplemented by reference TRBV5-1 and TRBJ1-5, the full variable domain reads KAGVTQTPRYLIKTRGQQVTLSCSPISGHRSVSWYQQTPGQGLQFLFEYFSETQRNKGNFPGRFSGRQFSNSRSEMNVSTLELGDSALYLCASRRTVDQPQHFGDGTRLSIL.

This chain uses TRBV10-3 with TRBJ1-5, with 7 bases aligning to TRBD1. Germline assignment: CDR1 ENHRY and CDR2 SYGVKD. This CDR3 region has 13 residues. Trimming took 6 bases from V and 5 from J; bases not matched to a gene: 4. The CDR3 loop reads CAISIDRDQPQHF. In DNA, the CDR3 is TGTGCCATCAGCATAGACAGGGATCAGCCCCAGCATTTT.

As concerns this clone: An end of the junction does not agree with germline; a read error may underlie this. CDR3 nucleotides: TGTTCCAGCAGCTTAAAAGGGGGAGGGCAGGGGTACCAAGAGACCCAGTACTTC. Translating gives CSSSLKGGGQGYQETQYF. The V call is TRBV7-9, the J call TRBJ2-5; a possible D gene is TRBD2 (7 bases). Looked up from germline, CDR1 is SEHNR and CDR2 is FQNEAQ (reference sequence). This CDR3 spans 18 amino acids.

J is TRBJ2-7 and V is TRBV15, with 7 bases identical to TRBD2. Trimming at V came to 1 base and at J to 4 bases, leaving 13 bases not matched to a gene. CDR3 size: 17 residues. Germline CDR1 and CDR2: LNHNV and YYDKDF (reference sequence). The CDR3 here is CATSRGEGGGLTYEQYF. CDR3 bases: TGTGCCACCAGCAGAGGAGAGGGCGGGGGTCTTACATACGAGCAGTACTTC.

This sequence joins TRBV5-1 and TRBJ2-2, with 9 nucleotides matching TRBD1. The CDR3 contains 15 residues. J lost 6 bases, V lost 5 bases, and 8 bases had no gene match. The germline V gene has CDR1 SGHRS and CDR2 YFSETQ. The CDR3: CASRRDRVLAGELFF. In nucleotides, the CDR3 is TGCGCCAGCAGAAGGGACAGGGTCTTGGCCGGGGAGCTGTTTTTT.

By its share, this clone is medium-sized. The chain joins TRBV19 to TRBJ1-5; TRBD1 matches at 9 bases. J gave up 5 bases and V 7 bases, and 6 bases lay outside the gene matches. This CDR3 is built from 14 residues. Germline CDR1 and CDR2: LNHDA and SQIVND (reference sequence). The CDR3 spells CASNRGRLHQPQHF. CDR3 in DNA: TGTGCCAGTAACAGGGGGCGCCTGCATCAGCCCCAGCATTTT.

This clone was found once. The chain carries TRBV9 and TRBJ2-1; 9 bases match TRBD2. The germline V gene has CDR1 SGDLS and CDR2 YYNGEE. CDR3 length equals 18 residues. V shed 3 bases and J 0 bases; nucleotides not matched to a gene: 10. The CDR3 here is CASSAGLATLISYNEQFF. The CDR3 nucleotides are TGTGCCAGCAGCGCTGGACTAGCGACCCTAATCTCCTACAATGAGCAGTTCTTC.

V and J are TRBV12-5 and TRBJ2-2; the match to TRBD2 covers 7 bases. This CDR3 contains 17 residues. V shed 0 bases and J 3 bases; nucleotides not matched to a gene: 7. CDR1 LGHNT and CDR2 FRNRAP come from the germline V gene. The CDR3 loop reads CASGLVGAGDDTGELFF. CDR3 nucleotides: TGTGCTAGTGGTTTGGTAGGGGCGGGGGACGACACCGGGGAGCTGTTTTTT.

CDR3 bases: TGTGCCAGCAGCTCAGGACAGGGGATTTCACCCCTCCACTTT. It encodes CASSSGQGISPLHF. The chain links TRBV5-8 to TRBJ1-6, with TRBD1 matching over 9 bases. The CDR3 runs 14 residues. Germline V gene lookup returns CDR1 SGHTS and CDR2 YDEGEE. V gave up 3 bases and J gave up 9 bases; unmatched junction bases: 4. The whole variable domain, filled in from reference TRBV5-8 and TRBJ1-6, reads EAGVTQSPTHLIKTRGQQATLRCSPISGHTSVYWYQQALGLGLQFLLWYDEGEERNRGNFPPRFSGRQFPNYSSELNVNALELEDSALYLCASSSGQGISPLHFGNGTRLTVT.